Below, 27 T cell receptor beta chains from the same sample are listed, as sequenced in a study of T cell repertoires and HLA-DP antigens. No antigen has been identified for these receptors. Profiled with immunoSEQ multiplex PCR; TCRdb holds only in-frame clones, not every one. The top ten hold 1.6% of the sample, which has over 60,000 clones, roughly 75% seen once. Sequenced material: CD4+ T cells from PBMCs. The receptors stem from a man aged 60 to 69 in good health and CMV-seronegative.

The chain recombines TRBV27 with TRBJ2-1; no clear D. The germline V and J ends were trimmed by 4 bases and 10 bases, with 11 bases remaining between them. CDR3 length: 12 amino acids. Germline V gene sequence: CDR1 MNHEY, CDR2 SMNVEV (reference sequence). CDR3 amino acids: CASSSAAAEQFF. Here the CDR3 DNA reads TGTGCCAGCAGTTCCGCCGCGGCGGAGCAGTTCTTC.

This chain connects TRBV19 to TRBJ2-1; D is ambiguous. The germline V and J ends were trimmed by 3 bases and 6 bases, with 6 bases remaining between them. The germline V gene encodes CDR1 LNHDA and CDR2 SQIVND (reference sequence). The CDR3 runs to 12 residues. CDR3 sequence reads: CASSIRFNEQFF. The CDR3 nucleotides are TGTGCCAGTAGTATTCGGTTCAATGAGCAGTTCTTC.

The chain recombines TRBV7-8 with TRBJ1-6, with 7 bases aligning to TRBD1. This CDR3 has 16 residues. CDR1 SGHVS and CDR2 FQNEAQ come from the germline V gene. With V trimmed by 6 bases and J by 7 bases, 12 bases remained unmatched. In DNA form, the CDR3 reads TGTGCCAGCAGTCCGCCGACAGGGTCGAGCAATTCACCCCTCCACTTT. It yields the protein CASSPPTGSSNSPLHF.

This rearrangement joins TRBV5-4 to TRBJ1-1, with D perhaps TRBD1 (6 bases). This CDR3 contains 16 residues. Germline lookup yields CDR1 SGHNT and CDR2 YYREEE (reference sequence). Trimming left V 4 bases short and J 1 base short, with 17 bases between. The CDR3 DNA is TGTGCCAGCAGCCTAGGTGGGGGCCTTGGGAACACTGAAGCTTTCTTT. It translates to CASSLGGGLGNTEAFF.

CDR3 coding DNA: TGTGCCAGCAGCTTACAAGGATATGGCTACACCTTC. Amino acids: CASSLQGYGYTF. V usage is TRBV7-2 and J usage is TRBJ1-2; D is ambiguous. V was clipped by 2 bases and J by 5 bases, with 6 bases between them. CDR1 is SGHTA, CDR2 FQGNSA, per germline. This CDR3 comprises 12 residues.

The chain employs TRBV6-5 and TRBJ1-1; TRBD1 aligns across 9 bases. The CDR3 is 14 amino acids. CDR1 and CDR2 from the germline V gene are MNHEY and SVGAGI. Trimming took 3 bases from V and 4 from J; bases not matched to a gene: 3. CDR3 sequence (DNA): TGTGCCAGCAGTTATCGGACAGGGGCCACTGAAGCTTTCTTT. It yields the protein CASSYRTGATEAFF.

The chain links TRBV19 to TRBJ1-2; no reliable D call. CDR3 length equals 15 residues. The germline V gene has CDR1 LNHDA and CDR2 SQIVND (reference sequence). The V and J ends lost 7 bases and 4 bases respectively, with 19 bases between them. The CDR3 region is CASTEPTRPRYGYTF. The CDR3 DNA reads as TGTGCCAGTACAGAGCCGACTCGGCCCCGCTATGGCTACACCTTC.

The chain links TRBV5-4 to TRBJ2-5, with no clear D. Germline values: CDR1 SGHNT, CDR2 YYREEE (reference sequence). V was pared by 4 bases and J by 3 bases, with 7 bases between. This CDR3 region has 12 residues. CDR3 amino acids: CASSNKEETQYF. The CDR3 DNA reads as TGTGCCAGCAGCAATAAAGAAGAGACCCAGTACTTC.

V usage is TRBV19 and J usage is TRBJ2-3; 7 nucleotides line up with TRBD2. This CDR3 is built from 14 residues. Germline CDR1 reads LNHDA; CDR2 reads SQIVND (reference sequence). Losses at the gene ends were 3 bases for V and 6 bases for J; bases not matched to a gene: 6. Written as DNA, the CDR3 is TGTGCCAGTAGTATGAGGGACTATTCGGATACGCAGTATTTT. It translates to CASSMRDYSDTQYF.

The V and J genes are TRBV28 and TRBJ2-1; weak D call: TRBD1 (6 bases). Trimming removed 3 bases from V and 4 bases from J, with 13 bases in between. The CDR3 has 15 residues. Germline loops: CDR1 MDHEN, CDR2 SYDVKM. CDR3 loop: CASSFSDSLYNEQFF. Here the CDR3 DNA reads TGTGCCAGCAGTTTTTCGGACAGCCTTTACAATGAGCAGTTCTTC.

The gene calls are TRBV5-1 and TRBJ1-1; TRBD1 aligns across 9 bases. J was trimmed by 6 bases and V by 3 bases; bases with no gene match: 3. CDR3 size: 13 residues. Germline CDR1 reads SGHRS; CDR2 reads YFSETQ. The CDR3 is CASSWDRAAEAFF. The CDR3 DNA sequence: TGCGCCAGCAGCTGGGACAGGGCGGCTGAAGCTTTCTTT.

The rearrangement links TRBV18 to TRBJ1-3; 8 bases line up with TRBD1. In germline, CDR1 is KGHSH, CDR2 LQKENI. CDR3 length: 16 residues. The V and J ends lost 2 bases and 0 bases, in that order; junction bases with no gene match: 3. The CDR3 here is CASSPGTGDSGNTIYF. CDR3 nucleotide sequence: TGTGCCAGCTCACCAGGGACAGGAGACTCTGGAAACACCATATATTTT.

The CDR3 spells CASSGTGQGQETQYF. The CDR3 DNA follows: TGTGCCAGCAGCGGTACGGGACAGGGTCAAGAGACCCAGTACTTC. The genes are TRBV5-6 and TRBJ2-5; 9 bases fit TRBD1. V shed 4 bases, J shed 2 bases, and the junction held 6 bases outside the gene matches. The CDR3 has 15 residues. CDR1 SGHDT and CDR2 YYEEEE come from the germline V gene.

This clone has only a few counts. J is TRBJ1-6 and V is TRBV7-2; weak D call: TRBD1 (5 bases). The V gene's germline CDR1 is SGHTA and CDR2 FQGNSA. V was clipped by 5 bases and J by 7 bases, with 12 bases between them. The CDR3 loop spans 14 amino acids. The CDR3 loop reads CASSPGGANSPLHF. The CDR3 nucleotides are TGTGCCAGCAGCCCAGGCGGGGCGAATTCACCCCTCCACTTT.

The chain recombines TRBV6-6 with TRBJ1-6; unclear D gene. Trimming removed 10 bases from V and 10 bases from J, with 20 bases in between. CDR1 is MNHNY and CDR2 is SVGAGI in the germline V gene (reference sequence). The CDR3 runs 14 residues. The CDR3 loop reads CAISPGEGGSPLHF. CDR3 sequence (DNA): TGTGCCATCAGCCCGGGAGAAGGAGGGTCACCCCTCCACTTT.

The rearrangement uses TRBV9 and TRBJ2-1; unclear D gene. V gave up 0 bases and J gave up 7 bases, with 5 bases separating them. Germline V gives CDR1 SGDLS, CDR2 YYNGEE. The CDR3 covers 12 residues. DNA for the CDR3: TGTGCCAGCAGCGTAGAGTGGAATGAGCAGTTCTTC. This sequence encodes CASSVEWNEQFF.

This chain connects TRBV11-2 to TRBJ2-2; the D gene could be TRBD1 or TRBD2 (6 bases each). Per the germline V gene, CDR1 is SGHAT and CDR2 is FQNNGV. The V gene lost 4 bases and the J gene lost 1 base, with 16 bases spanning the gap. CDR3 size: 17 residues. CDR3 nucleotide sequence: TGTGCCAGCAGCTCCAGGGGCGGGGCTAAGAACACCGGGGAGCTGTTTTTT. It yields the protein CASSSRGGAKNTGELFF.

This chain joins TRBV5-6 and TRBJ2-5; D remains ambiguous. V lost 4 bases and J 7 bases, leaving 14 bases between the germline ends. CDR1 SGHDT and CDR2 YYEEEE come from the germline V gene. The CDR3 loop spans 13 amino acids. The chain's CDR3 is CASSPYSLGTQYF. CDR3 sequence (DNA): TGTGCCAGCAGCCCGTACAGCCTCGGGACCCAGTACTTC.

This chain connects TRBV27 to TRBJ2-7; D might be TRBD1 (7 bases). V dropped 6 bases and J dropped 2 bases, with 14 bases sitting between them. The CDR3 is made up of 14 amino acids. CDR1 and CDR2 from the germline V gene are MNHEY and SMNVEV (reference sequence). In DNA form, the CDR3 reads TGTGCCAGCAGCCGCAGGGGGGAACCCTACGAGCAGTACTTC. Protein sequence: CASSRRGEPYEQYF.

The CDR3 DNA is TGTGCCACTAGACAGGGGGCGGGCTATGGCTACACCTTC. The encoded protein is CATRQGAGYGYTF. The chain links TRBV6-6 to TRBJ1-2; 10 bases line up with TRBD1. The junction had 6 bases not matched to a gene; V was cut back by 10 bases and J by 4 bases. This CDR3 is 13 amino acids long. The germline V gene encodes CDR1 MNHNY and CDR2 SVGAGI (reference sequence).

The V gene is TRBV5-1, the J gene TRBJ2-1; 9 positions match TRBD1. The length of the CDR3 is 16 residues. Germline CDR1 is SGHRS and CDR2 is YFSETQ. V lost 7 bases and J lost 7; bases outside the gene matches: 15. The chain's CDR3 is CASYPTGTGSANEQFF. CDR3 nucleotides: TGCGCCAGCTATCCTACCGGGACAGGGAGCGCAAATGAGCAGTTCTTC.

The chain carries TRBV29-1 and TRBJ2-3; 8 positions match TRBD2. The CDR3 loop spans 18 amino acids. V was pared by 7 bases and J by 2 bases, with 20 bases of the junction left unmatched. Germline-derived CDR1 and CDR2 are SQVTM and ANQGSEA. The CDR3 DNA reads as TGCAGCGCCCTCCCATTAAACGGGCGGGGGGCTTACACAGATACGCAGTATTTT. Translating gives CSALPLNGRGAYTDTQYF.

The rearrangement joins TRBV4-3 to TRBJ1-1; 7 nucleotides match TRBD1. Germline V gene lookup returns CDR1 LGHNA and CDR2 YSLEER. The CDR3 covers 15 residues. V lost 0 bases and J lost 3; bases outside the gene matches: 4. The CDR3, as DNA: TGCGCCAGCAGCCAAGATGGGACAGAGTACACTGAAGCTTTCTTT. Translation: CASSQDGTEYTEAFF.

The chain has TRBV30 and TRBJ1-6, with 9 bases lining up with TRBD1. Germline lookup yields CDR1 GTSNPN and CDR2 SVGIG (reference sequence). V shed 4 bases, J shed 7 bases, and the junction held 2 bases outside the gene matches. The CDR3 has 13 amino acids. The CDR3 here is CAWTGTGNSPLHF. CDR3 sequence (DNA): TGTGCCTGGACCGGGACAGGGAATTCACCCCTCCACTTT.

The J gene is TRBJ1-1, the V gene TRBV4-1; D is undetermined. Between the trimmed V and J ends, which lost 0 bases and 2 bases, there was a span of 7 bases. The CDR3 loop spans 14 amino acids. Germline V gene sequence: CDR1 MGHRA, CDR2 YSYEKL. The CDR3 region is CASSQDQLNTEAFF. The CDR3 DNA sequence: TGCGCCAGCAGCCAAGATCAACTAAACACTGAAGCTTTCTTT.

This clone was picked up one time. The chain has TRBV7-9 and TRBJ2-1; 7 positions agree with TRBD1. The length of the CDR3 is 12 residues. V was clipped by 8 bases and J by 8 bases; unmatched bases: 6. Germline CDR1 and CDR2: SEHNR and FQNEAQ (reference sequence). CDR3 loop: CASAGGGDEQFF. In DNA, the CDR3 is TGTGCCAGCGCAGGGGGTGGGGATGAGCAGTTCTTC.

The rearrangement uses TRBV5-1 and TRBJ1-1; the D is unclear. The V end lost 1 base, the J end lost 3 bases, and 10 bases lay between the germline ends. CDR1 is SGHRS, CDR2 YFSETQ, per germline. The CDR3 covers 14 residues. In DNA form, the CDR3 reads TGCGCCAGCAGCTTGTATGGTGAGGACACTGAAGCTTTCTTT. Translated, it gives CASSLYGEDTEAFF.